A single T cell receptor beta chain is shown here with its context. The data were taken from a study of blood T cell repertoires in COVID-19. About the research overall: PBMCs, B-cell-depleted T cells, or T cells were the source of the cDNA or gDNA that made up the material.

Original data processing: Amplification of reference gene primers provided the estimated nucleated cell counts. Only in-frame clones appear in the TCRdb table, and some are missing; sequencing was by immunoSEQ multiplex PCR. The V and J calls and clone size are taken from that table; D and trimming were inferred from the DNA. Among 80,000 to 90,000 clones, over 80% were seen once, and the ten largest hold roughly 2.2%. After removal of 2 bases from V and 6 bases from J, the junction contained 10 bases not matched to a gene. This CDR3 region has 15 residues. Germline V gene sequence: CDR1 SGHNT, CDR2 YYREEE (reference sequence).

V gene TRBV5-4 combines with J gene TRBJ2-7, with TRBD1 identical over 8 bases. The sample comprised peripheral blood. The clonotype was recovered from a woman aged 70-85 years with acute or convalescent COVID-19. In DNA, the CDR3 is TGTGCCAGCAGCTTTGGGACAGGAAGAGAAAGCGAGCAGTACTTC. It codes for CASSFGTGRESEQYF.